This TCR beta chain was recorded in a study of blood T cell repertoires in COVID-19. Turning to the study itself: Samples came from the United States, Italy and Spain, spanning acute and convalescent COVID-19. From T cells, B-cell-depleted T cells, or PBMCs came the material, which was cDNA or gDNA.

V shed 4 bases and J shed 8 bases, with 14 bases lying between them. Germline CDR1 MGHRA, CDR2 YSYEKL. The CDR3 loop spans 14 amino acids. Authors' processing steps: Scientists estimated how many nucleated cells there were by amplifying reference gene primers. TCRdb's table, derived via immunoSEQ multiplex PCR, lists solely in-frame clones and lacks some. V and J calls and clone size are those listed in that table; D and trimming were worked out from the DNA. This table holds roughly 73,000 clones, roughly 70% found once. The sequence came from a man aged 65-85 years with acute or convalescent COVID-19. The chain combines TRBV4-1 with TRBJ1-4, with a weak D call TRBD1 (5 bases). Sequenced input: peripheral blood. CDR3 amino acids: CASSPGQGGEKLFF. CDR3 nucleotide sequence: TGCGCCAGCAGCCCGGGGCAGGGAGGCGAAAAACTGTTTTTT.